This is a list of T cell receptor beta chains from one sample in a study of OX40 agonist ivuxolimab in advanced cancers. Profiled with immunoSEQ multiplex PCR; TCRdb holds only in-frame clones, not every one. The sample yields more than 80,000 clones, about 88% seen once. The sequencing here drew on CD4+ or CD8+ T cells sorted from blood, taken in a trial of the OX40 agonist ivuxolimab. These receptors were taken from an adult with an advanced solid tumor such as melanoma, head and neck, liver or kidney cancer. Both conserved end residues are part of each CDR3. Each record gives: D gene, J gene, V gene, clone size, CDR3 protein, CDR3 DNA. D genes are given only for firm matches. A clone size is listed for some rows: how often the clone was seen (once, few, many), or a class if it is expanded.

NA	TRBJ1-2	TRBV5-1	NA	CASSLLPGAVGYTF	TGCGCCAGCAGCTTGCTCCCGGGGGCGGTTGGCTACACCTTC
NA	TRBJ1-2	TRBV28	NA	CASSTGIDGYTF	TGTGCCAGCAGTACGGGGATTGATGGCTACACCTTC
TRBD1	TRBJ1-1	TRBV19	NA	CASSAADRGLVGYETFF	TGTGCCAGTAGTGCAGCGGACAGGGGGCTCGTGGGCTATGAAACTTTCTTT
NA	TRBJ1-3	TRBV5-4	few	CASSLAGEVGTIYF	TGTGCCAGCAGCTTGGCAGGGGAAGTTGGCACCATATATTTT
TRBD2	TRBJ2-2	TRBV25-1	once	CASSRGGLAGGPTGELFF	TGTGCCAGCAGTCGGGGCGGGTTAGCGGGAGGGCCCACCGGGGAGCTGTTTTTT
NA	TRBJ2-2	TRBV4-3	NA	CASSQEYTFSRELFF	TGCGCCAGCAGCCAAGAATATACTTTCAGTCGGGAGCTGTTTTTT
TRBD1	TRBJ1-4	TRBV2	NA	CASRRGQGNEKLFF	TGTGCCAGCAGGAGGGGACAGGGTAATGAAAAACTGTTTTTT
TRBD1	TRBJ1-4	TRBV7-9	NA	CASSLSTGGAEKLFF	TGTGCCAGCAGCTTATCAACAGGGGGCGCAGAAAAACTGTTTTTT
NA	TRBJ2-7	TRBV5-1	few	CASSLDSVGEQYF	TGCGCCAGCAGCTTGGACAGTGTCGGCGAGCAGTACTTC
NA	TRBJ1-3	TRBV6-1	NA	CASSEARERNTIYF	TGTGCCAGCAGTGAAGCGAGGGAGCGAAACACCATATATTTT